This T cell receptor beta chain was sequenced in a study of CXCR3-negative and CXCR3-positive naive CD8 T cells. Across the study: There were about 135 million TRB reads altogether, and each library had about 1.5 +/- 0.3 million of them. General study findings and limits: When CXCR3-positive naive cells were set against CXCR3-negative naive cells, the former had more hydrophobic TRB CDR3s. Diversity in memory CD8+ cells fell much lower than the comparably high levels seen in both naive subsets.

UMI-labeled 5' RACE TRB cDNA libraries were prepared from the cells. TCRdb reprocessed the 5' RACE reads and stores each CDR3 protein as one record, lacking DNA. The sample has under 150,000 distinct CDR3 sequences, and its top ten clones hold approximately 0.4%. The sorter processed each CD8+ T cell subset in triplicate at some 330,000 cells apiece. CD45RO-CCR7+CD27+CD95- cells counted as naive CD8+ T cells. The CDR3 consists of 15 residues. Germline CDR1 reads MNHEY; CDR2 reads SMNVEV (reference sequence). About this clonotype itself: What it binds is unknown.

The chain recombines TRBV27 with TRBJ2-3; TCRdb gives TRBD2 as the D gene, but with no DNA this cannot be confirmed. Sample: naive CXCR3+ CD8+ T cells from blood. Sample subset: CD45RO-CCR7+CD27+CD95- naive CD8+ T cells expressing CXCR3 (TNR3+). The receptor was isolated from a human donor in good health. Some clones in this sample may be carry-over from other donors' samples. This CDR3 is CASSLLGSGTDTQYF.